These 17 T cell receptor beta chains share one sample of origin, sequenced in a study of shared T cell receptors in the human thymus. TCRdb keeps only in-frame clones here, not all; method: immunoSEQ multiplex PCR. The sample consists of some 700,000 clones, 70% to 90% of them appearing once. This sample also belongs to another study, concerning human thymus T cells.

The sample taken for sequencing was thymocytes. These receptors were obtained from a girl under two years old with a congenital heart defect.

The chain combines TRBV23-1 with TRBJ2-7, with 7 bases aligning to TRBD1. TRBV23-1 is labeled an ORF, and its function is uncertain. This CDR3 contains 16 residues. The V and J ends lost 0 bases and 2 bases, in that order; junction bases with no gene match: 7. CDR3 DNA sequence: TGCGCCAGCAGTCAATCGAAGACAGGGCCCCCCTACGAGCAGTACTTC. Translated: CASSQSKTGPPYEQYF.

The count of this clone is one. This chain joins TRBV27 and TRBJ1-1; tentatively, D is TRBD1 (6 bases). Per germline, CDR1 MNHEY and CDR2 SMNVEV (reference sequence). V lost 3 bases to trimming and J lost 4 bases, with 15 bases between them. This CDR3 has 15 residues. The CDR3 spells CASSLKGGRGTEAFF. As DNA, the CDR3 is TGTGCCAGCAGTTTGAAGGGGGGGCGGGGCACTGAAGCTTTCTTT.

The chain joins TRBV5-1 to TRBJ1-1; a weak D match, TRBD1 (6 bases). This CDR3 has 12 residues. The V end was cut by 2 bases, the J end by 6 bases, with 8 bases between. Germline CDR1 SGHRS, CDR2 YFSETQ. For the CDR3, the DNA is TGCGCCAGCAGCTTCGGACAGTCTGAAGCTTTCTTT. Residues: CASSFGQSEAFF. The full variable domain, in which reference TRBV5-1 and TRBJ1-1 provide the parts outside the CDR3, is KAGVTQTPRYLIKTRGQQVTLSCSPISGHRSVSWYQQTPGQGLQFLFEYFSETQRNKGNFPGRFSGRQFSNSRSEMNVSTLELGDSALYLCASSFGQSEAFFGQGTRLTVV.

This clone was recorded once. For the CDR3, the DNA is TGCAGCGTTGATCGGAGAGGGGGACAGGAAAACTATGGCTACACCTTC. As protein: CSVDRRGGQENYGYTF. J is TRBJ1-2 and V is TRBV29-1; TRBD1 aligns across 8 bases. The CDR3 is 16 residues long. The V segment lost 3 bases and the J segment 2 bases; nucleotides outside the gene matches: 11. Germline CDR1 is SQVTM and CDR2 is ANQGSEA.

This rearrangement joins TRBV27 to TRBJ2-1; unclear D gene. Germline V gene lookup returns CDR1 MNHEY and CDR2 SMNVEV (reference sequence). This CDR3 is built from 13 residues. Trimming removed 3 bases from V and 10 bases from J, with 13 bases in between. CDR3 in DNA: TGTGCCAGCAGTTTTGCAGTATTGCGGGAGCAGTTCTTC. Its protein product is CASSFAVLREQFF.

The chain combines TRBV4-3 with TRBJ2-7; possible D gene TRBD1, 5 bases. V lost 0 bases to trimming and J lost 4 bases, with 13 bases between them. CDR1 is LGHNA and CDR2 is YSLEER in the germline V gene. CDR3 size: 15 residues. The CDR3 reads CASSQEAGPSYEQYF. In DNA, the CDR3 is TGCGCCAGCAGCCAAGAAGCAGGGCCATCGTACGAGCAGTACTTC.

In DNA form, the CDR3 reads TGTGCCAGCAGCTCCCGACAGGGGTATGCCGGGGAGCTGTTTTTT. Translated, it gives CASSSRQGYAGELFF. V usage is TRBV11-2 and J usage is TRBJ2-2, with TRBD1 matching over 8 bases. Germline V lookup: CDR1 SGHAT, CDR2 FQNNGV. V was pared by 4 bases and J by 6 bases, with 7 bases of the junction left unmatched. This CDR3 spans 15 amino acids.

The rearrangement links TRBV5-1 to TRBJ2-1, with D tentatively TRBD1 (7 bases). Germline V CDR1 and CDR2: SGHRS, YFSETQ. This CDR3 region has 15 residues. V gave up 3 bases and J gave up 7 bases, with 17 bases separating them. The CDR3 loop is CASSSSRAGGNEQFF. DNA for the CDR3: TGCGCCAGCAGCTCGTCCAGGGCAGGGGGGAATGAGCAGTTCTTC.

The chain combines TRBV30 with TRBJ2-7; 7 bases line up with TRBD2. This CDR3 region has 16 residues. J gave up 3 bases and V 3 bases, and 14 bases lay outside the gene matches. Germline lookup yields CDR1 GTSNPN and CDR2 SVGIG (reference sequence). The CDR3 DNA reads as TGTGCCTGGAGCCCCGGAGGGACTATAGAGGTCTACGAGCAGTACTTC. It codes for CAWSPGGTIEVYEQYF.

The gene calls are TRBV6-1 and TRBJ2-1, with D perhaps TRBD1 (5 bases). Germline CDR1 reads MNHNS; CDR2 reads SASEGT. This CDR3 contains 15 residues. The V gene lost 10 bases and the J gene lost 6 bases, with 22 bases spanning the gap. CDR3 DNA sequence: TGTGCCACCGATAGGGTCGTGACAGACTTCAATGAGCAGTTCTTC. This encodes CATDRVVTDFNEQFF.

The chain carries TRBV15 and TRBJ1-1; D may be TRBD1 (6 bases). The V end lost 2 bases, the J end lost 11 bases, and 18 bases lay between the germline ends. The CDR3 covers 14 residues. Germline lookup yields CDR1 LNHNV and CDR2 YYDKDF (reference sequence). The CDR3 DNA reads TGTGCCACCAGCAGATACCGGGACATGGGTGGGGCTTTCTTT. Translated: CATSRYRDMGGAFF.

CDR3 sequence: CASSWGGRKGTEAFF. CDR3 in DNA: TGTGCCAGCAGCTGGGGGGGTCGGAAGGGGACTGAAGCTTTCTTT. The V and J genes are TRBV5-4 and TRBJ1-1; D might be TRBD1 (5 bases). From germline, CDR1 is SGHNT and CDR2 YYREEE (reference sequence). This CDR3 is 15 amino acids long. Trimming cost V 3 bases and J 5 bases, with 17 bases left between them. The variable domain in full, with the rest retrieved from reference TRBV5-4 and TRBJ1-1, is ETGVTQSPTHLIKTRGQQVTLRCSSQSGHNTVSWYQQALGQGPQFIFQYYREEENGRGNFPPRFSGLQFPNYSSELNVNALELDDSALYLCASSWGGRKGTEAFFGQGTRLTVV.

V usage is TRBV14 and J usage is TRBJ1-6; tentative D call: TRBD1 (5 bases). Germline V CDR1 and CDR2: SGHDN, FVKESK. CDR3 length: 14 amino acids. Trimming left V 8 bases short and J 9 bases short, with 17 bases between. The CDR3, as DNA: TGTGCCAGCGCTTTAATGGGGCGAGGTTCACCCCTCCACTTT. It codes for CASALMGRGSPLHF.

About this clone: This same CDR3 is encoded by further DNA sequences in the sample. This chain joins TRBV5-4 and TRBJ1-2; D gene ambiguous. CDR3 length: 12 amino acids. Trimming cost V 4 bases and J 6 bases, with 10 bases left between them. In germline, CDR1 is SGHNT, CDR2 YYREEE (reference sequence). Here the CDR3 reads CASSLLRDGYTF. CDR3 nucleotide sequence: TGTGCCAGCAGCCTCTTGAGGGATGGCTACACCTTC.

This sequence joins TRBV7-2 and TRBJ1-2, with TRBD1 matching over 7 bases. The V gene's germline CDR1 is SGHTA and CDR2 FQGNSA. J was trimmed by 8 bases and V by 5 bases; bases with no gene match: 11. The CDR3 consists of 14 residues. CDR3 coding DNA: TGTGCCAGCAGCCTAGGGGGACAGTTAAGGGGCTACACCTTC. Translation gives CASSLGGQLRGYTF.

V gene TRBV4-3 combines with J gene TRBJ2-3; 7 nucleotides agree with TRBD2. Germline assignment: CDR1 LGHNA and CDR2 YSLEER. V was clipped by 0 bases and J by 6 bases; unmatched bases: 12. This CDR3 is 17 amino acids long. The CDR3 sequence is CASSQDTTRTSEDTQYF. The CDR3 bases are TGCGCCAGCAGCCAAGATACTACCCGAACTAGCGAGGATACGCAGTATTTT.

The rearrangement joins TRBV11-3 to TRBJ2-7; 7 nucleotides match TRBD2. V gave up 3 bases and J gave up 4 bases; unmatched junction bases: 6. CDR3 length: 14 amino acids. From germline, CDR1 is SGHNT and CDR2 YENEEA. The CDR3 loop is CASSFTVGGYEQYF. CDR3 in DNA: TGTGCCAGCAGCTTCACGGTCGGGGGGTACGAGCAGTACTTC. Based on the CDR3 plus reference TRBV11-3 and TRBJ2-7, the full variable domain is EAGVVQSPRYKIIEKKQPVAFWCNPISGHNTLYWYLQNLGQGPELLIRYENEEAVDDSQLPKDRFSAERLKGVDSTLKIQPAELGDSAVYLCASSFTVGGYEQYFGPGTRLTVT.